This T cell receptor beta chain was documented in a study of CXCR3-negative and CXCR3-positive naive CD8 T cells (dated by TCRdb to about 2019). Describing the broader study: Roughly 150 million TRB reads were obtained in total, roughly 1.5 +/- 0.3 million reads per library. The TRBV-TRBJ cluster analysis covered naive subsets from 5 donors and memory cells from 3 donors. Data from roughly eleven donors, pooled across two independent experiments, went into the diversity and physicochemical repertoire analyses.

On the study overall, not on this receptor specifically: Freshly isolated PBMCs were used for most assays because CXCR3 expression went down partially after cryopreservation. Because surface CD5, which is linked to self-reactivity in mice, was comparable between the naive subsets, TCR interaction strength was also inferred from the physicochemical properties of TRB CDR3s. Both naive subsets had comparably high repertoire diversity, while memory CD8+ T cells had much lower repertoire diversity. Naive CXCR3-negative and CXCR3-positive cells from the same donor showed similar TRBV-TRBJ usage, whereas memory cells showed distinct patterns. Compared with CXCR3-negative naive cells, CXCR3-positive naive cells had TRB CDR3s with higher hydrophobicity (lower Kidera factor 4), lower energy, and higher strength and volume indices.

The CDR3 holds 16 amino acids from the cysteine to the phenylalanine. No DNA is listed. As for this clonotype: There is no known antigen for this receptor.

For each CD8+ T cell subset, flow sorting was done in triplicate, and some 300,000 cells per subset went directly into RLT lysis buffer. Naive CD8+ T cells were defined stringently as CD45RO-CCR7+CD27+CD95- to exclude memory contaminants. Peripheral blood mononuclear cells were isolated from buffy coats by standard density gradient centrifugation. Naive CXCR3-negative and CXCR3-positive CD8+ T cells were flow-sorted on a FACSAria III. Total RNA was extracted from sorted cells using an RNeasy Mini Kit. The data were produced on a NextSeq 550. The Human TCR Profiling Kit (MiLaboratory) was used to make UMI-labeled 5' RACE TRB cDNA libraries. cDNA synthesis used the entire amount of extracted RNA, and PCR amplification then used the entire amount of cDNA produced. Libraries were prepared in parallel using an identical number of PCR cycles. Processing in the source paper ran as follows. With a requirement of at least two reads per UMI, MIGEC and MiXCR extracted about 50,000 +/- 10,000 unique UMI-labeled TRB cDNA molecules per library. Each library averaged approximately 40,000 +/- 10,000 functional in-frame TRB CDR3 nucleotide clonotypes without stop codons. After downsampling to 5000 UMI-labeled TRB molecules per sample, diversity metrics, including normalized Shannon-Wiener and Chao1, were computed in VDJtools. For the central five CDR3 residues, VDJtools calculated physicochemical properties weighted by clonotype size, namely interaction energy, strength, volume and Kidera factor 4. Through TCRdb reprocessing, the reads give one entry per CDR3 protein sequence; DNA is omitted. TCRdb, not the original authors, processed these V and J calls. The table held for this sample gives around 160,000 distinct CDR3 sequences. Over 0.25% of the sample is in the top ten clones.

The TCR comes from a human donor in good health. Some clones in this sample may be carry-over from other donors' samples. The chain links TRBV12-3 or TRBV12-4 with TRBJ1-5; TCRdb lists TRBD1, though no DNA is available to test this call. Sequenced input: naive CXCR3+ CD8+ T cells from blood. The sample's cell subset or site label, decoded: CD45RO-CCR7+CD27+CD95- naive CD8+ T cells expressing CXCR3 (TNR3+). The CDR3 amino acid sequence is: CASRMAGEGGNQPQHF.